This TCR beta chain derives from a study of cytomegalovirus exposure and HLA in healthy donors. Overall study findings and caveats: Productive status was seen about 87% or about 30% of the time for most TCR beta V segments in an earlier analysis. Later analysis reportedly placed an Asian-associated ancestry cluster below the roughly 640-donor mean in N-insertions.

There are 16 residues in the CDR3. Trimming shortened V by 2 bases and J by 2 bases, and 16 bases separated the two germline ends. The germline V gene encodes CDR1 SGHRS and CDR2 YFSETQ. In the PCR, 60 Vbeta and 13 Jbeta primers were used. Method: immunoSEQ multiplex PCR; TCRdb's copy keeps in-frame clones and lacks some. The sample carries a few hundred thousand clones, 80% to 95% recorded once. About this clone itself: The antigen remains undetermined.

The sample consisted of PBMCs. The chain links TRBV5-1 to TRBJ2-5; D may be TRBD1 (6 bases). This TCR came from a girl under 10 years old in good health and CMV-seronegative. CDR3 loop: CASSFDRQDKQETQYF. In DNA, the CDR3 is TGCGCCAGCAGCTTTGATAGACAGGATAAACAAGAGACCCAGTACTTC.